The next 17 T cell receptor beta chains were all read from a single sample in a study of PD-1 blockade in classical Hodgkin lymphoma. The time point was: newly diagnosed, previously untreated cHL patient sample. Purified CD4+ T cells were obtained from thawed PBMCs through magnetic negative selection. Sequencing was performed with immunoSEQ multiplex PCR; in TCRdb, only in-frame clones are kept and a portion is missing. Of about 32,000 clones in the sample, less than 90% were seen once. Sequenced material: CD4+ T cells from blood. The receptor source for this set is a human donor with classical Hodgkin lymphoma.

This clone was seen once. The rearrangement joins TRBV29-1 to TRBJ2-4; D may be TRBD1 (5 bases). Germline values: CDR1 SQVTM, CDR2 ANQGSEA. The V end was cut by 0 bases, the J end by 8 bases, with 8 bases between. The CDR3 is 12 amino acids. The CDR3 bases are TGCAGCGTTGAAGATGGGGCGGACATTCAGTACTTC. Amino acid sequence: CSVEDGADIQYF.

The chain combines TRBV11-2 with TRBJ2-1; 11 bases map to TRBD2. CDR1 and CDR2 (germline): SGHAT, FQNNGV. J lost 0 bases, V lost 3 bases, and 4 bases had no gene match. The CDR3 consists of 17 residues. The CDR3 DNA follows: TGTGCCAGCAGCTTTTCTCTAGCGGGAGGCTCCTACAATGAGCAGTTCTTC. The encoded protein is CASSFSLAGGSYNEQFF.

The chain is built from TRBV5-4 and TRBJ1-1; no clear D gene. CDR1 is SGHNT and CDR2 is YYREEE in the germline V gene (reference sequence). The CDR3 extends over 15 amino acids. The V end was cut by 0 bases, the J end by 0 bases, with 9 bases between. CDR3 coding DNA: TGTGCCAGCAGCTTGGCCCGACAACTGAACACTGAAGCTTTCTTT. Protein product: CASSLARQLNTEAFF.

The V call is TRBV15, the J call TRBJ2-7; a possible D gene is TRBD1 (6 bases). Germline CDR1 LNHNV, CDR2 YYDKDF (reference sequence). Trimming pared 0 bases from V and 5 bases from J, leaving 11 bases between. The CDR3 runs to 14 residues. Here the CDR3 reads CATSRDRQVNEQYF. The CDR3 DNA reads TGTGCCACCAGCAGAGATCGACAGGTAAACGAGCAGTACTTC.

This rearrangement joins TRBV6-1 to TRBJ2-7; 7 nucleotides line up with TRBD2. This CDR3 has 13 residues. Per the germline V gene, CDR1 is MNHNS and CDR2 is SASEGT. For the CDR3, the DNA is TGTGCCAGCAGTGAAGCCCTACCCCTAGCGGTAACCGTC. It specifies CASSEALPLAVTV.

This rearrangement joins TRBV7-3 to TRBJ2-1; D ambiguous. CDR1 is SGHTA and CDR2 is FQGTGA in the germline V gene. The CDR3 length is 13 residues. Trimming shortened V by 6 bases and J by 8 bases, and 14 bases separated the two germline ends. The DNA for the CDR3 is TGTGCCAGCAGTCCCTCGATAACTCATGAGCAGTTCTTC. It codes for CASSPSITHEQFF.

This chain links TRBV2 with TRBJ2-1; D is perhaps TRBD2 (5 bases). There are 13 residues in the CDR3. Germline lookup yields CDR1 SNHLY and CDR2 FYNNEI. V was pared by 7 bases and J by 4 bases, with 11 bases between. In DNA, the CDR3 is TGTGCCAGCAAAGCGGATGAATACAATGAGCAGTTCTTC. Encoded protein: CASKADEYNEQFF.

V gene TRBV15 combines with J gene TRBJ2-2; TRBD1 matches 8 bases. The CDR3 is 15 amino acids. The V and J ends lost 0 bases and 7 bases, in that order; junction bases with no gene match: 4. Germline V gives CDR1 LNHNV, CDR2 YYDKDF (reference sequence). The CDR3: CATSRDAGGFGELFF. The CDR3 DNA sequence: TGTGCCACCAGCAGAGATGCAGGGGGCTTCGGGGAGCTGTTTTTT.

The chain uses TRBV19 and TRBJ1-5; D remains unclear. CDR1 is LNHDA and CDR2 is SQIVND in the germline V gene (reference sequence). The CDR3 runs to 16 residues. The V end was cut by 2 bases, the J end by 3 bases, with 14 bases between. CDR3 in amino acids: CASSIRPLPNNQPQHF. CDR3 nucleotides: TGTGCCAGTAGTATAAGACCCTTGCCTAACAATCAGCCCCAGCATTTT. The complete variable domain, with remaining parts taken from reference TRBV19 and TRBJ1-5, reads DGGITQSPKYLFRKEGQNVTLSCEQNLNHDAMYWYRQDPGQGLRLIYYSQIVNDFQKGDIAEGYSVSREKKESFPLTVTSAQKNPTAFYLCASSIRPLPNNQPQHFGDGTRLSIL.

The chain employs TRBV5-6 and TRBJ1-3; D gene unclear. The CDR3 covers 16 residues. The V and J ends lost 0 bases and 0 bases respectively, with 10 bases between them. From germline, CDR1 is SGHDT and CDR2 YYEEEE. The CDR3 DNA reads TGTGCCAGCAGCTTGGGGAGTGATATCTCTGGAAACACCATATATTTT. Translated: CASSLGSDISGNTIYF.

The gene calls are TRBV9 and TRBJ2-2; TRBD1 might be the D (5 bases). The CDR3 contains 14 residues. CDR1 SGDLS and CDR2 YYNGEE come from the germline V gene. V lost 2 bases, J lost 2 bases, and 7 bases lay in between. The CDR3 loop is CASSVDSNTGELFF. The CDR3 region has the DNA TGTGCCAGCAGCGTTGACAGTAACACCGGGGAGCTGTTTTTT.

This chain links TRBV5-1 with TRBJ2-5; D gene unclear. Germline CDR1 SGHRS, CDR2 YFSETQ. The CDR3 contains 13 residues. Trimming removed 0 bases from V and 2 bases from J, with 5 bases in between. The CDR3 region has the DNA TGCGCCAGCAGCTTGGCCCCTCAAGAGACCCAGTACTTC. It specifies CASSLAPQETQYF.

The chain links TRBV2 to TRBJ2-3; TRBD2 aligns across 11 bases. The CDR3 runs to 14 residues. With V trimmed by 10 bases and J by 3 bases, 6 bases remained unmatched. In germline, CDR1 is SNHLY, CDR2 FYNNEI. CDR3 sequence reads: CATQLAGVTDTQYF. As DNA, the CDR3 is TGTGCCACCCAACTAGCGGGAGTTACAGATACGCAGTATTTT. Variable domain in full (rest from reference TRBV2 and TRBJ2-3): EPEVTQTPSHQVTQMGQEVILRCVPISNHLYFYWYRQILGQKVEFLVSFYNNEISEKSEIFDDQFSVERPDGSNFTLKIRSTKLEDSAMYFCATQLAGVTDTQYFGPGTRLTVL.

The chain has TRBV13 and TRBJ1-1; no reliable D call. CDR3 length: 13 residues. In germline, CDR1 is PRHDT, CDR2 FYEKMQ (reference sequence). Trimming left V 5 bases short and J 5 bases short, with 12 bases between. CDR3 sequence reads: CASSRASGTEAFF. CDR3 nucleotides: TGTGCCAGCAGCCGGGCATCCGGGACTGAAGCTTTCTTT.

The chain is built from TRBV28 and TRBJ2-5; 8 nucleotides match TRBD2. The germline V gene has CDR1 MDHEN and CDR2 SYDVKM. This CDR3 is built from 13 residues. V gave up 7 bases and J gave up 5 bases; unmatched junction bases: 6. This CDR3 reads CASTFSGTETQYF. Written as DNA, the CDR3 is TGTGCCAGCACCTTTAGCGGGACGGAGACCCAGTACTTC.

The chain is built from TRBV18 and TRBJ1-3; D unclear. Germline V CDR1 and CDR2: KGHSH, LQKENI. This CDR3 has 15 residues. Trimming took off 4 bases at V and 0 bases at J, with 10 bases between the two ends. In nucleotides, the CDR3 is TGTGCCAGCTCACAAATCCGGTTCTCTGGAAACACCATATATTTT. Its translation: CASSQIRFSGNTIYF.

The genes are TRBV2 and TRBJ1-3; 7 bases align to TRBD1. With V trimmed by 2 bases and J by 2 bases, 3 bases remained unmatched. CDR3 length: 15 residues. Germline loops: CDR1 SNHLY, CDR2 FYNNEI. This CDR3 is CASSERGLTGNTIYF. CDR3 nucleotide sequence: TGTGCCAGCAGTGAAAGGGGGCTAACTGGAAACACCATATATTTT.